The text below deals with one T cell receptor (beta chain). Its antigen is unidentified. The data belong to a study of cytomegalovirus exposure and HLA in healthy donors. Regarding donors, all were healthy bone marrow donors. Study-level points and caveats: Only CMV serostatus was available as immune exposure information. With further analysis later on, most CMV-associated TCR beta chains appeared HLA-restricted.

The PCR ran on 60 Vbeta and 13 Jbeta primers. Some clones are missing from TCRdb's copy, which holds only in-frame ones; the method was immunoSEQ multiplex PCR. In the table there are roughly 120,000 clones, 80% of which are singletons. Losses at the gene ends were 7 bases for V and 2 bases for J; bases not matched to a gene: 11. Germline V CDR1 and CDR2: SQVTM, ANQGSEA. This CDR3 region has 14 residues. The sequenced sample was PBMCs. This TCR was sampled from a man aged 30 to 45 in good health and CMV-seronegative. The V gene is TRBV29-1, the J gene TRBJ2-7, with 7 bases fitting TRBD2. CDR3 region: CSAKYGRGTYEQYF. CDR3 sequence (DNA): TGCAGCGCTAAATACGGGCGGGGGACCTACGAGCAGTACTTC.